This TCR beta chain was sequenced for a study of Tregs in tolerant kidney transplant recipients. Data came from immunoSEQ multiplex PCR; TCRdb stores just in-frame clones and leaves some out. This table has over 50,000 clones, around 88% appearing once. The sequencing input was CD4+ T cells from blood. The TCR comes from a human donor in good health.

CDR3 nucleotide sequence: TGTGCCAGCAGCGGGGGGGGAGCGGTCCTCCCCTCCGGGGAGACCCAGTACTTC. As protein: CASSGGGAVLPSGETQYF. V is TRBV5-4 and J is TRBJ2-5; 7 positions match TRBD2. The germline V gene has CDR1 SGHNT and CDR2 YYREEE (reference sequence). This CDR3 is 18 amino acids long. J lost 5 bases, V lost 4 bases, and 20 bases had no gene match. Complete variable domain (other parts from reference TRBV5-4 and TRBJ2-5): ETGVTQSPTHLIKTRGQQVTLRCSSQSGHNTVSWYQQALGQGPQFIFQYYREEENGRGNFPPRFSGLQFPNYSSELNVNALELDDSALYLCASSGGGAVLPSGETQYFGPGTRLLVL.